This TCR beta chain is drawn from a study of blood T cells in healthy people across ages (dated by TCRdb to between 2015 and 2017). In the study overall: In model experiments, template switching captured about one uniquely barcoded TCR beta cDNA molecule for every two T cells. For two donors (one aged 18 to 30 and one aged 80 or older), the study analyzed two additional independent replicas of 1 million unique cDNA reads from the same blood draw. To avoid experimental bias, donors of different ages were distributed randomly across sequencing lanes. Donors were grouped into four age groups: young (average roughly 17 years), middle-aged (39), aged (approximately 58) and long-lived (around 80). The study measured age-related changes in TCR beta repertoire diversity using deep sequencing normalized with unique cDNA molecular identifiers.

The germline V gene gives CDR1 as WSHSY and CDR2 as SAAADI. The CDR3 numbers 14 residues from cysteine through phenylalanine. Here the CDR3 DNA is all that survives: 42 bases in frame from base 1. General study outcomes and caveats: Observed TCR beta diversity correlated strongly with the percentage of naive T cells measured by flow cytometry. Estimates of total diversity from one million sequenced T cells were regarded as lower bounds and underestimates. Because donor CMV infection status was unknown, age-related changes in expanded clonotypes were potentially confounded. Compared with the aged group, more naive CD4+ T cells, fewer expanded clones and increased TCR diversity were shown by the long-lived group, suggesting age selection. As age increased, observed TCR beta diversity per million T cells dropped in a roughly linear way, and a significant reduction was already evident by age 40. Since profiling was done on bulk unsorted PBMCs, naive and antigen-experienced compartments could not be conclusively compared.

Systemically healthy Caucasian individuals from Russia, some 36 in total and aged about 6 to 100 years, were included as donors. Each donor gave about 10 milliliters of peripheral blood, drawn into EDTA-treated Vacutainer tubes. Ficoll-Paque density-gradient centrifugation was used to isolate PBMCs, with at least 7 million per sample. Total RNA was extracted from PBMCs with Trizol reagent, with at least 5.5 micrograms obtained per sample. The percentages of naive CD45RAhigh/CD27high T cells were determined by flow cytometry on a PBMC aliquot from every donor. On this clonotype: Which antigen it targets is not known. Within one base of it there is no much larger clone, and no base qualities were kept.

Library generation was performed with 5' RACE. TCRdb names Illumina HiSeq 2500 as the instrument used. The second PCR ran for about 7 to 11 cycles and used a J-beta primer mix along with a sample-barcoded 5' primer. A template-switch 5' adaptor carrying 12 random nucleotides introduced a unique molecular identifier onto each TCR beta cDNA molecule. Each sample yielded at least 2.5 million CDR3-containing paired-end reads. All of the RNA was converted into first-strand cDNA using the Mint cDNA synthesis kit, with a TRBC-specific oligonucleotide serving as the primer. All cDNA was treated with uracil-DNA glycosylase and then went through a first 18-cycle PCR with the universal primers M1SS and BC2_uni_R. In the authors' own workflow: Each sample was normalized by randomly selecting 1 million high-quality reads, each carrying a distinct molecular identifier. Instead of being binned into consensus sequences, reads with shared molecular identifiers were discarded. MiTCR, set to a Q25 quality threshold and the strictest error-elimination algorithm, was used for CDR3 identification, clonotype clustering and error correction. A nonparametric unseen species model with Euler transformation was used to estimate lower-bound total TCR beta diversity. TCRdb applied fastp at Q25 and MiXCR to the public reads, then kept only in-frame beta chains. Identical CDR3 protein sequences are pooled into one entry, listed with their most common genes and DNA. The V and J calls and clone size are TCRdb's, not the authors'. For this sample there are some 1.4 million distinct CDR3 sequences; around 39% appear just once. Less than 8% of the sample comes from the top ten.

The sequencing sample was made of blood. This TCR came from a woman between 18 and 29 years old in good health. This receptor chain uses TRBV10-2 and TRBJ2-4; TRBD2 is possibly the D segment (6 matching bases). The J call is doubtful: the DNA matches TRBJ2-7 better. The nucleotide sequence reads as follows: TGCGCCAGCACCGAAAGGGAGGCGGATTACGAGCAGTACTTC. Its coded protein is CASTEREADYEQYF.